These T cell receptor beta chains were read from a single sample in a study of blood T cell repertoires in COVID-19. Sequenced by immunoSEQ multiplex PCR; TCRdb stores in-frame clones only, minus some. The repertoire holds approximately 200,000 clones, with roughly 94% as singletons. Sequencing input: peripheral blood. Receptors originate from a man younger than 45 with COVID-19, enrolled during active disease. The CDR3 runs from the conserved cysteine through the conserved F or W. The D gene is left open where the match is weak. Rows may omit the clone size; those that give it use once, few, many or a size class.

CDR3 length	D gene	J gene	V gene	clone size	CDR3 protein	CDR3 DNA
15	TRBD2	TRBJ2-5	TRBV6-2/TRBV6-3	.	CASSVGSGVQETQYF	TGTGCCAGCAGTGTGGGTAGCGGGGTACAAGAGACCCAGTACTTC
16	TRBD2	TRBJ2-3	TRBV6-4	.	CASSDSVAGGTDTQYF	TGTGCCAGCAGTGACTCGGTAGCGGGGGGGACAGATACGCAGTATTTT
10	.	TRBJ1-6	TRBV29-1	once	CSREQAPLHF	TGCAGCCGCGAACAGGCACCCCTCCACTTT
13	.	TRBJ1-5	TRBV19	.	CASSGTLNQPQHF	TGTGCCAGTAGCGGGACACTAAATCAGCCCCAGCATTTT
15	.	TRBJ1-2	TRBV13	.	CASSLIGRAIDGYTF	TGTGCCAGCAGCTTAATTGGGAGGGCTATCGATGGCTACACCTTC
17	TRBD2	TRBJ2-3	TRBV11-3	.	CASSHGTSGGARDTQYF	TGTGCCAGCAGCCACGGGACTAGCGGGGGGGCCAGGGATACGCAGTATTTT
12	TRBD1	TRBJ1-4	TRBV6-6	.	CASTGQAEKLFF	TGTGCCAGCACGGGACAGGCTGAAAAACTGTTTTTT
16	TRBD2	TRBJ2-5	TRBV5-6	.	CASSFGPAGVKETQYF	TGTGCCAGCAGCTTCGGCCCAGCGGGGGTGAAGGAGACCCAGTACTTC
12	.	TRBJ2-7	TRBV12-3/TRBV12-4	.	CASSQQTYEQYF	TGTGCCAGCAGTCAACAGACCTACGAGCAGTACTTC
16	.	TRBJ1-4	TRBV21-1	.	CASSKVKAGRNEKLFF	TGTGCCAGCAGCAAAGTAAAGGCAGGGCGTAATGAAAAACTGTTTTTT
11	.	TRBJ2-1	TRBV20-1	.	CSARQDNEQFF	TGCAGTGCTAGACAGGACAATGAGCAGTTCTTC
18	TRBD1	TRBJ2-2	TRBV15	.	CATSRVWDRGSNTGELFF	TGTGCCACCAGCAGAGTGTGGGACAGGGGATCGAACACCGGGGAGCTGTTTTTT
16	.	TRBJ2-3	TRBV5-1	.	CASSLGLDGAVDTQYF	TGCGCCAGCAGCCTCGGACTGGATGGAGCCGTAGATACGCAGTATTTT
17	TRBD1	TRBJ1-3	TRBV3-1/TRBV3-2	.	CASSPRTGTISGNTIYF	TGTGCCAGCAGCCCCCGGACAGGGACTATCTCTGGAAACACCATATATTTT
15	TRBD2	TRBJ2-7	TRBV5-6	.	CASSRPSGGRYEQYF	TGTGCCAGCAGTCGACCTAGCGGGGGCCGCTACGAGCAGTACTTC
15	.	TRBJ1-2	TRBV19	few	CASSTRGAGKYGYTF	TGTGCCAGTAGTACCCGCGGGGCAGGGAAATATGGCTACACCTTC
14	.	TRBJ1-6	TRBV6-6	.	CASSYSRAGSPLHF	TGTGCCAGCAGTTATAGCAGGGCAGGTTCACCCCTCCACTTT
14	TRBD1	TRBJ2-2	TRBV6-5	.	CASGRTGGTGELFF	TGTGCCAGCGGGAGGACAGGGGGTACCGGGGAGCTGTTTTTT
14	.	TRBJ2-1	TRBV7-3	.	CASSNDHRVGEQFF	TGTGCCAGCAGCAATGACCACAGGGTCGGTGAGCAGTTCTTC
13	.	TRBJ1-2	TRBV29-1	.	CSASDTTNNGYTF	TGCAGCGCTTCGGACACCACCAACAATGGCTACACCTTC
13	TRBD1	TRBJ2-2	TRBV7-9	once	CATRTGNTGELFF	TGTGCCACCAGGACAGGGAACACCGGGGAGCTGTTTTTT
22	TRBD2	TRBJ2-1	TRBV19	.	CASSMGFWRGGPVLDSYNEQFF	TGTGCCAGTAGTATGGGTTTTTGGCGGGGGGGCCCTGTGCTTGACTCCTACAATGAGCAGTTCTTC
13	TRBD1	TRBJ2-7	TRBV10-3	few	CAIGKDRGHEQYF	TGTGCCATCGGCAAGGACAGGGGTCACGAGCAGTACTTC
15	.	TRBJ1-6	TRBV6-1	.	CASSESPGKVSPLHF	TGTGCCAGCAGTGAAAGCCCAGGGAAAGTTTCACCCCTCCACTTT
15	TRBD1	TRBJ1-5	TRBV7-9	.	CASSLGQYSNQPQHF	TGTGCCAGCAGCTTGGGACAGTATAGCAATCAGCCCCAGCATTTT
15	.	TRBJ2-1	TRBV11-2	.	CASSLGRLVANEQFF	TGTGCCAGCAGCTTAGGGAGGCTAGTTGCCAATGAGCAGTTCTTC
15	.	TRBJ1-5	TRBV7-9	.	CASSPLTGTPQPQHF	TGTGCCAGCAGCCCACTAACAGGGACCCCTCAGCCCCAGCATTTT
16	.	TRBJ1-5	TRBV27	.	CASKLLGGGPNQPQHF	TGTGCCAGCAAACTCCTGGGCGGCGGGCCTAATCAGCCCCAGCATTTT
17	TRBD1	TRBJ2-1	TRBV5-4	.	CASSSPGQGFFFNEQFF	TGTGCCAGCAGTTCGCCGGGACAGGGATTCTTTTTCAATGAGCAGTTCTTC
16	TRBD1	TRBJ1-2	TRBV4-2	.	CASSPPRAGGNYGYTF	TGTGCCAGCAGCCCTCCACGGGCAGGGGGCAACTATGGCTACACCTTC
16	TRBD1	TRBJ2-2	TRBV18	.	CASSPPPGGSTGELFF	TGTGCCAGCTCACCACCACCAGGGGGTTCCACCGGGGAGCTGTTTTTT
14	.	TRBJ2-3	TRBV12-5	.	CASGLTGSTNTQYF	TGTGCTAGTGGTCTCACAGGGTCGACGAATACGCAGTATTTT
14	TRBD1	TRBJ1-1	TRBV5-1	.	CASSVGQGNTEAFF	TGCGCCAGCAGCGTGGGACAGGGAAACACTGAAGCTTTCTTT
13	.	TRBJ2-7	TRBV19	.	CASSMGPGREQYF	TGTGCCAGTAGTATGGGGCCGGGTCGCGAGCAGTACTTC
16	TRBD1	TRBJ1-2	TRBV11-2	.	CASSPTWTGSNYGYTF	TGTGCCAGCAGTCCGACTTGGACAGGGAGCAACTATGGCTACACCTTC
17	TRBD1	TRBJ1-2	TRBV11-2	.	CASSGVRDRINRYGYTF	TGTGCCAGCAGCGGCGTCCGGGACAGGATCAACCGTTATGGCTACACCTTC
15	TRBD1	TRBJ1-2	TRBV5-6	.	CASSIRGWANYGYTF	TGTGCCAGCAGCATCAGGGGGTGGGCTAACTATGGCTACACCTTC
13	TRBD1	TRBJ1-2	TRBV5-4	once	CASSGTGGYGYTF	TGTGCCAGCAGCGGAACAGGGGGCTATGGCTACACCTTC
14	.	TRBJ1-5	TRBV4-1	once	CASSLQGSNQPQHF	TGCGCCAGCAGCCTACAGGGAAGCAATCAGCCCCAGCATTTT
11	.	TRBJ1-2	TRBV30	.	CACRVDYGYTF	TGTGCCTGCAGGGTAGACTATGGCTACACCTTC
15	TRBD2	TRBJ2-5	TRBV7-9	.	CASSGLAGGPETQYF	TGTGCCAGCAGCGGACTAGCGGGGGGGCCAGAGACCCAGTACTTC
14	TRBD1	TRBJ1-3	TRBV9	.	CASRQGATGNTIYF	TGTGCCAGCAGACAGGGGGCAACTGGAAACACCATATATTTT
14	TRBD2	TRBJ2-5	TRBV29-1	.	CSVASGTNQETQYF	TGCAGCGTCGCTAGCGGGACAAACCAAGAGACCCAGTACTTC
14	.	TRBJ2-2	TRBV7-9	.	CASSMRSGTGELFF	TGTGCCAGCAGCATGAGGTCGGGCACCGGGGAGCTGTTTTTT
13	TRBD1	TRBJ2-1	TRBV6-1	.	CASSEGAGTGQFF	TGTGCCAGCAGTGAAGGGGCCGGGACAGGGCAGTTCTTC
12	.	TRBJ2-7	TRBV6-6	.	CASSPTSYEQYF	TGTGCCAGCAGTCCGACTAGCTACGAGCAGTACTTC
16	TRBD2	TRBJ2-2	TRBV27	.	CASSLGLAGATGELFF	TGTGCCAGCAGTTTAGGACTAGCGGGGGCAACCGGGGAGCTGTTTTTT
15	.	TRBJ1-1	TRBV9	.	CASSVAWAENTEAFF	TGTGCCAGCAGCGTAGCTTGGGCCGAGAACACTGAAGCTTTCTTT
13	.	TRBJ1-3	TRBV2	once	CASSGGLGNTIYF	TGTGCCAGCAGTGGGGGACTTGGAAACACCATATATTTT
15	.	TRBJ1-2	TRBV6-5	.	CASSYQAGISYGYTF	TGTGCCAGCAGTTACCAGGCGGGGATTAGCTATGGCTACACCTTC
13	.	TRBJ2-7	TRBV18	.	CASSPPTAYEQYF	TGTGCCAGCTCACCACCGACAGCCTACGAGCAGTACTTC
15	.	TRBJ1-5	TRBV19	.	CASKEVGEINQPQHF	TGTGCCAGTAAGGAGGTCGGGGAGATCAATCAGCCCCAGCATTTT
16	TRBD1	TRBJ1-4	TRBV19	.	CASSILTGGVNEKLFF	TGTGCCAGTAGTATTCTCACAGGGGGAGTTAATGAAAAACTGTTTTTT
15	.	TRBJ1-1	TRBV6-5	.	CASPGQRKWNTEAFF	TGTGCCAGCCCAGGGCAGAGGAAATGGAACACTGAAGCTTTCTTT
16	.	TRBJ2-5	TRBV5-1	.	CASSRSAGGMRETQYF	TGCGCCAGCAGCCGTTCGGCAGGGGGGATGAGAGAGACCCAGTACTTC
14	TRBD1	TRBJ1-5	TRBV3-1/TRBV3-2	.	CASSQNRGDQPQHF	TGTGCCAGCAGCCAAAACAGGGGGGATCAGCCCCAGCATTTT
19	TRBD1	TRBJ1-5	TRBV11-3	.	CASSLVMTWDRGVNQPQHF	TGTGCCAGCAGCTTAGTAATGACTTGGGACAGGGGAGTCAATCAGCCCCAGCATTTT
15	.	TRBJ2-7	TRBV21-1	.	CASSITGPRGDEQYF	TGTGCCAGCAGCATAACGGGCCCACGGGGGGACGAGCAGTACTTC